A single sample is the source of the 27 T cell receptor beta chains below, sequenced in a study of tumor and adjacent non-tumor tissue in lung cancer. The library came from three nested PCR rounds adapted from ARM-PCR protocols. One entry per CDR3 protein, called by TCRdb with MiXCR from the multiplex PCR reads. The sample yields around 76,000 distinct CDR3 sequences, about 80% seen once. This sample's RNA came from whole unsorted tissue. Distant lung tissue was collected more than 3 cm away from the tumor edge. Sequenced: distant non-tumor lung tissue. All receptors come from a man between 70 and 80 years old with non-small cell lung cancer.

About this clonotype itself: Compared with germline, one end of the junction differs, possibly owing to a read error. This rearrangement joins TRBV29-1 to TRBJ2-3, with a tentative D call TRBD2 (5 bases). Germline V gene lookup returns CDR1 SQVTM and CDR2 ANQGSEA. The length of the CDR3 is 15 residues. The CDR3: CSVTPGNRATDTQYF. The CDR3 region has the DNA TGCAGCGTTACCCCCGGGAATAGGGCCACAGACACGCAGTATTTT.

This clonotype was seen a few times. The chain carries TRBV30 and TRBJ2-3, with D maybe TRBD2 (6 bases). V gave up 4 bases and J gave up 0 bases, with 11 bases separating them. The CDR3 is made up of 14 amino acids. Germline assignment: CDR1 GTSNPN and CDR2 SVGIG (reference sequence). Here the CDR3 DNA reads TGTGCCTGGACTCTCGGGAGTAGCACAGATACGCAGTATTTT. Its protein is CAWTLGSSTDTQYF.

This clonotype was picked up many times. This chain connects TRBV28 to TRBJ1-2, with 7 bases lining up with TRBD1. V dropped 6 bases and J dropped 4; count of bases not matched to a gene: 8. CDR1 MDHEN and CDR2 SYDVKM come from the germline V gene. CDR3 length equals 14 residues. The CDR3 DNA follows: TGTGCCAGCAGGCGCGGGACAGCTATCTATGGCTACACCTTC. Amino acid sequence: CASRRGTAIYGYTF.

This clonotype was counted a few times. The chain links TRBV11-3 to TRBJ1-3; D unresolved. The CDR3 extends over 14 amino acids. Germline CDR1 reads SGHNT; CDR2 reads YENEEA. Trimming left V 3 bases short and J 1 base short, with 7 bases between. The CDR3 sequence is CASSFAGSGNTIYF. The DNA for the CDR3 is TGTGCCAGCAGCTTCGCTGGGTCTGGAAACACCATATATTTT.

Turning to this clonotype: A read error is possible here, since a much larger clone lies one base away. The DNA for the CDR3 is TGTGCTAGTGGACCCGGACTAGAGGGGGGGCAAGAGACCCAGTACTTC. It yields the protein CASGPGLEGGQETQYF. The J gene is TRBJ2-5, the V gene TRBV12-5; maybe TRBD2 (7 bases). V lost 6 bases and J 2 bases, leaving 19 bases between the germline ends. The CDR3 spans 16 residues. Germline CDR1 reads LGHNT; CDR2 reads FRNRAP.

The table lists this clonotype with a few counts. The chain has TRBV2 and TRBJ1-4, with D maybe TRBD1 (6 bases). Germline values: CDR1 SNHLY, CDR2 FYNNEI. The CDR3 runs 15 residues. V dropped 1 base and J dropped 8 bases, with 14 bases sitting between them. CDR3 in DNA: TGTGCCAGCAGTGAAGGGGTGGGGGCGTGGGAAAAACTGTTTTTT. It codes for CASSEGVGAWEKLFF. The full variable domain, in which reference TRBV2 and TRBJ1-4 provide the parts outside the CDR3, is EPEVTQTPSHQVTQMGQEVILRCVPISNHLYFYWYRQILGQKVEFLVSFYNNEISEKSEIFDDQFSVERPDGSNFTLKIRSTKLEDSAMYFCASSEGVGAWEKLFFGSGTQLSVL.

To note about this clonotype: Likely a read error: the CDR3 ends without its conserved phenylalanine or tryptophan. The limits of the CDR3 on the DNA are not certain, so only TCRdb's listed CDR3 is given. This chain uses TRBV4-1 with TRBJ1-1. The CDR3 is 16 residues long, ends included. The germline V gene encodes CDR1 MGHRA and CDR2 YSYEKL. The CDR3 reads CASSHPLPAMNTEAIS.

This chain links TRBV9 with TRBJ2-7; 7 bases match TRBD2. The germline V gene has CDR1 SGDLS and CDR2 YYNGEE. CDR3 length: 18 residues. The J segment lost 6 bases and the V segment lost 0 bases, leaving 18 bases of the junction unmatched. The CDR3 spells CASSVGGYGLGGKGEQYF. DNA of the CDR3: TGTGCCAGCAGCGTAGGAGGATACGGACTAGGCGGGAAGGGCGAGCAGTACTTC.

About this clonotype: This CDR3 fails to terminate in the conserved phenylalanine or tryptophan, so it likely reflects a read error. The chain is built from TRBV7-9 and TRBJ1-2; D gene unclear. This CDR3 is 13 amino acids long. Germline V CDR1 and CDR2: SEHNR, FQNEAQ (reference sequence). The ends were cut back, 3 bases at V and 8 bases at J, with 13 bases in the middle. The CDR3 loop reads CASSFAGVEGYTL. For the CDR3, the DNA is TGTGCCAGCAGCTTTGCTGGTGTTGAAGGCTACACCCTC.

In the case of this clonotype: One junction end does not reproduce the germline sequence, and a read error may be involved. The chain is built from TRBV5-4 and TRBJ1-1; D remains unclear. Germline assignment: CDR1 SGHNT and CDR2 YYREEE (reference sequence). This CDR3 is 13 amino acids long. In DNA form, the CDR3 reads TGTGCCAGCAGCGGCAGTATTAACACTGAAGCTATCTTT. Protein: CASSGSINTEAIF.

Regarding this clonotype: A read error may be the cause here, since a much bigger clone is one base away. This chain joins TRBV14 and TRBJ1-1; the D gene is possibly TRBD1 (5 bases). Germline V CDR1 and CDR2: SGHDN, FVKESK. The CDR3 consists of 13 residues. The CDR3 DNA reads TGTGCCATCAGCCAACTGGGGGGCACTGAAGCTTTCTTT. Protein: CAISQLGGTEAFF.

This clonotype appeared once. Germline and junction disagree at one end, which may indicate a read error. The chain couples TRBV10-2 to TRBJ1-2; D is uncertain. Germline CDR1 and CDR2: WSHSY and SAAADI. CDR3 size: 15 residues. The CDR3 loop reads CASSDSRDQSYGYTF. In nucleotides, the CDR3 is TGTGCCAGCAGTGACTCGAGAGATCAGAGCTATGGCTACACCTTC.

This clonotype was seen just once. An end of the junction differs from the germline gene, which may be a read error. The V and J genes are TRBV6-5 and TRBJ1-1, with 8 bases matching TRBD1. The CDR3 spans 16 residues. CDR1 MNHEY and CDR2 SVGAGI come from the germline V gene. The CDR3 is CARSYSPWTGSTEAFF. In DNA form, the CDR3 reads TGTGCCAGAAGTTACTCCCCATGGACAGGGAGCACTGAAGCTTTCTTT.

Note on this clonotype: The conserved phenylalanine or tryptophan normally closing the CDR3 is absent here, so this likely arose from a read error. The chain is built from TRBV4-2 and TRBJ2-3; D gene uncertain. V lost 9 bases to trimming and J lost 3 bases, with 16 bases between them. The germline gives CDR1 LGHNA, CDR2 YNFKEQ. This CDR3 has 14 residues. In DNA form, the CDR3 reads TGTGCCAGTTCGAGAGTGGGTGTGACAGATACGCAGTATTAT. This translates into CASSRVGVTDTQYY.

This chain joins TRBV7-9 and TRBJ2-3; TRBD2 aligns across 14 bases. The CDR3 is 20 amino acids. Per germline, CDR1 SEHNR and CDR2 FQNEAQ (reference sequence). With V trimmed by 2 bases and J by 6 bases, 16 bases remained unmatched. CDR3 bases: TGTGCCAGCAGCTTACAAATAGGACTAGCGGGGGGCACCGAAACCGATACGCAGTATTTT. Residues: CASSLQIGLAGGTETDTQYF.

As to this clonotype: One junction end does not reproduce the germline sequence, and a read error may be involved. The chain links TRBV11-2 to TRBJ1-4; D call uncertain. Germline V gene data show CDR1 as SGHAT and CDR2 as FQNNGV. The CDR3 runs 15 residues. Here the CDR3 DNA reads TGTGGCAGCGGCTTAGAAACAGAGCGTAATGAAAAACTGTTTTTT. It translates to CGSGLETERNEKLFF.

This clonotype was seen repeatedly, ten times or more. This chain uses TRBV20-1 with TRBJ2-7; maybe TRBD2 (5 bases). Germline loops: CDR1 DFQATT, CDR2 SNEGSKA (reference sequence). V dropped 6 bases and J dropped 3 bases, with 18 bases sitting between them. The CDR3 contains 14 residues. CDR3 in DNA: TGCAGTGCCCCAGCGGTCCGGTCGAGCTACGAGCAGTACTTC. It codes for CSAPAVRSSYEQYF.

With respect to this clonotype: At one of its ends the junction is not consistent with the germline gene, which may arise from a read error. This chain connects TRBV5-1 to TRBJ1-2; unclear D gene. The germline gives CDR1 SGHRS, CDR2 YFSETQ. This CDR3 contains 14 residues. The CDR3 here is CASGLAPVNYGYTF. Here the CDR3 DNA reads TGCGCCAGCGGCTTGGCTCCAGTTAACTATGGCTACACCTTC.

Only one count was recorded for this clonotype. Its ends do not fully match the called genes, so a read error is possible. The chain is built from TRBV4-3 and TRBJ2-1; 8 positions agree with TRBD2. The V gene's germline CDR1 is LGHNA and CDR2 YSLEER. CDR3 size: 15 residues. The CDR3 loop is CASRHLPGLDNEKFF. The CDR3 bases are TGCGCCAGCCGCCACCTTCCGGGACTAGACAATGAGAAGTTCTTC.

Note on this clonotype: Likely a read error: the CDR3 ends without its conserved phenylalanine or tryptophan. This chain links TRBV4-1 with TRBJ1-1; no reliable D call. This CDR3 has 15 residues. CDR1 and CDR2 from the germline V gene are MGHRA and YSYEKL. CDR3 nucleotide sequence: TGCGCCAGCAGCCAAGATCTTATTGTGAACTCTGAAGCTTTCCCT. Its translation is CASSQDLIVNSEAFP.

This clonotype occurred many times. The V call is TRBV14, the J call TRBJ2-1; 13 bases line up with TRBD2. Trimming cost V 6 bases and J 6 bases; bases outside gene matches: 8. CDR3 length equals 16 residues. Germline CDR1 is SGHDN and CDR2 is FVKESK. As DNA, the CDR3 is TGTGCCAGCAGTCGACTAGCGGGAGGAGGGGGCAATGAGCAGTTCTTC. This codes for CASSRLAGGGGNEQFF.

This clonotype has more than one count but fewer than ten. A much bigger clone sits one base away, suggesting this may be a read error. J is TRBJ2-3 and V is TRBV6-1, with TRBD1 matching over 7 bases. Germline CDR1 MNHNS, CDR2 SASEGT. The CDR3 is 15 amino acids. This chain's CDR3 is CASSEVQGSADKQYF. The CDR3, as DNA: TGTGCCAGCAGTGAAGTACAGGGGTCGGCAGATAAGCAGTATTTT.

Comment on this clonotype: An end of the junction does not agree with germline; a read error may underlie this. The chain uses TRBV7-9 and TRBJ2-3; D uncertain. Germline CDR1 and CDR2: SEHNR and FQNEAQ (reference sequence). The CDR3 has 12 residues. The CDR3 DNA reads as TGTGCCGGCAGCCCCCCCCGTGATACGCATTATTTT. Translated: CAGSPPRDTHYF.

Comment on this clonotype: Possible read error: a much larger clone is one base away. The CDR3 region is CASSLVITGELFF. DNA of the CDR3: TGCGCCAGCAGCTTGGTAATCACCGGGGAGCTGTTTTTT. This sequence joins TRBV5-1 and TRBJ2-2; D is ambiguous. The germline V gene has CDR1 SGHRS and CDR2 YFSETQ. CDR3 length: 13 residues. The V gene lost 0 bases and the J gene lost 4 bases, with 4 bases spanning the gap.

The rearrangement joins TRBV6-2 or TRBV6-3 to TRBJ2-1; 11 bases fit TRBD2. V shed 0 bases and J 4 bases; nucleotides not matched to a gene: 11. The germline gives CDR1 MNHEY, CDR2 SVGEGT. The CDR3 sequence is 19 residues long. CDR3 sequence (DNA): TGTGCCAGCAGTTACTCTGCGACTAGCGGGAAGGCCATATACAATGAGCAGTTCTTC. Translated, it gives CASSYSATSGKAIYNEQFF.

About this clonotype itself: Being one base from a much bigger clone, this may be a read error. J is TRBJ2-1 and V is TRBV9; D unclear. CDR1 and CDR2 (germline): SGDLS, YYNGEE. CDR3 length equals 13 residues. CDR3 sequence: CASSVGVDNEQSF. In nucleotides, the CDR3 is TGTGCCAGCAGCGTAGGGGTTGACAATGAGCAGTCCTTC. The variable domain in full, completed from reference TRBV9 and TRBJ2-1, reads DSGVTQTPKHLITATGQRVTLRCSPRSGDLSVYWYQQSLDQGLQFLIQYYNGEERAKGNILERFSAQQFPDLHSELNLSSLELGDSALYFCASSVGVDNEQSFGPGTRLTVL.

The rearrangement joins TRBV28 to TRBJ1-5; 7 bases are shared with TRBD1. Germline assignment: CDR1 MDHEN and CDR2 SYDVKM. V lost 3 bases to trimming and J lost 6 bases; unmatched junction nucleotides: 5. This CDR3 region has 14 residues. The CDR3 sequence: CASSLTGHIQPQHF. The CDR3 DNA follows: TGTGCCAGCAGTTTGACAGGGCACATTCAGCCCCAGCATTTT. Based on the CDR3 plus reference TRBV28 and TRBJ1-5, the full variable domain is DVKVTQSSRYLVKRTGEKVFLECVQDMDHENMFWYRQDPGLGLRLIYFSYDVKMKEKGDIPEGYSVSREKKERFSLILESASTNQTSMYLCASSLTGHIQPQHFGDGTRLSIL.